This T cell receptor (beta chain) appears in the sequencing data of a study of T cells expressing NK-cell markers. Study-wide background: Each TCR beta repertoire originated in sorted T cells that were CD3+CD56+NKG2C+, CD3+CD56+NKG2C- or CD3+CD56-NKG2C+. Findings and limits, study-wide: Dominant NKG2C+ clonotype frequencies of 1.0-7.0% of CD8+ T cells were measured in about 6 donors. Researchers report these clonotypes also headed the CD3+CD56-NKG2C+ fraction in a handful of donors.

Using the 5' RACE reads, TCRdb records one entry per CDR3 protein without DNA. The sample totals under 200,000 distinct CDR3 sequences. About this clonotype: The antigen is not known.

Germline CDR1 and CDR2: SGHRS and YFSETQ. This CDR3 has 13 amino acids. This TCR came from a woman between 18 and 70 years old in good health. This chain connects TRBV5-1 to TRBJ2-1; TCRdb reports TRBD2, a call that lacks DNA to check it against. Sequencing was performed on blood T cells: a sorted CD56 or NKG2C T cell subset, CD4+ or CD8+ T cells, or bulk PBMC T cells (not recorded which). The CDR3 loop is CASSIAGASEQFF.